This paragraph reports one TCR beta chain. Antigen: not known. This specimen comes from a study of CXCR3-negative and CXCR3-positive naive CD8 T cells. Study observations and caveats: No difference in surface CD5 was seen between naive subsets, and TCR strength was inferred from TRB CDR3 properties.

5' RACE with UMI labels generated the TRB cDNA libraries. TCRdb re-called the 5' RACE reads; one entry per CDR3 protein, DNA not given. Its clone listing holds 90,000 to 100,000 distinct CDR3 sequences. The sequencing input was naive CXCR3- CD8+ T cells from blood. Subset denoted: CD45RO-CCR7+CD27+CD95- naive CD8+ T cells lacking CXCR3 (TNR3-). The sequence was obtained from a human donor in good health. Some clones in this sample may be carry-over from other donors' samples.

CDR3 amino acids: CASSPGPTTQYF. The chain recombines TRBV5-6 with TRBJ2-5; TCRdb designates TRBD1, a call that cannot be tested without DNA. The CDR3 totals 12 residues. The germline gives CDR1 SGHDT, CDR2 YYEEEE.